Listed here are 13 T cell receptor beta chains from one sample, sequenced in a study of blood T cell repertoires in COVID-19. Here immunoSEQ multiplex PCR was the method, and the copy in TCRdb shows in-frame clones only, minus some. Of 130,000 to 150,000 clones listed, about 90% are singletons. What was sequenced was peripheral blood. The receptors here all came from a man in his fifties with active or convalescent COVID-19.

This chain connects TRBV6-1 to TRBJ1-6, with D maybe TRBD1 (6 bases). This CDR3 spans 18 amino acids. The V gene's germline CDR1 is MNHNS and CDR2 SASEGT. With 2 bases removed from V and 7 bases from J, the gap between germline ends came to 21 bases. Here the CDR3 reads CASSERGGGRGGNSPLHF. CDR3 bases: TGTGCCAGCAGTGAAAGGGGAGGGGGGCGCGGCGGAAATTCACCCCTCCACTTT.

This clone turned up a few times. The rearrangement joins TRBV7-9 to TRBJ2-5; possible D gene TRBD2, 6 bases. The germline V gene encodes CDR1 SEHNR and CDR2 FQNEAQ (reference sequence). V was trimmed by 5 bases and J by 2 bases, leaving 18 bases between them. This CDR3 region has 16 residues. The CDR3 loop is CASSLYPTGVQETQYF. DNA of the CDR3: TGTGCCAGCAGCCTATACCCAACGGGAGTTCAAGAGACCCAGTACTTC.

This rearrangement joins TRBV11-3 to TRBJ2-1, with TRBD2 matching over 11 bases. After removal of 3 bases from V and 8 bases from J, the junction contained 6 bases not matched to a gene. There are 15 residues in the CDR3. The germline V gene encodes CDR1 SGHNT and CDR2 YENEEA. The CDR3 DNA is TGTGCCAGCAGCTTTTCAACTAGCGGGAGTTATGAGCAGTTCTTC. Its translation is CASSFSTSGSYEQFF.

The genes are TRBV20-1 and TRBJ2-3; 7 bases line up with TRBD2. The CDR3 is made up of 16 amino acids. Germline CDR1 DFQATT, CDR2 SNEGSKA (reference sequence). The V and J ends lost 3 bases and 2 bases, in that order; junction bases with no gene match: 11. CDR3 in DNA: TGCAGTGCTAGTGGTGTGGTAGCGGGCTTCACAGATACGCAGTATTTT. Translation: CSASGVVAGFTDTQYF.

V usage is TRBV4-1 and J usage is TRBJ2-2; D is unclear. CDR3 length: 14 residues. CDR1 is MGHRA and CDR2 is YSYEKL in the germline V gene. The ends were cut back, 3 bases at V and 0 bases at J, with 5 bases in the middle. CDR3 in amino acids: CASSHHTNTGELFF. For the CDR3, the DNA is TGCGCCAGCAGCCATCACACGAACACCGGGGAGCTGTTTTTT.

This chain uses TRBV5-1 with TRBJ1-4; D may be TRBD1 (5 bases). The CDR3 runs 13 residues. V lost 2 bases and J 4 bases, leaving 6 bases between the germline ends. Germline V CDR1 and CDR2: SGHRS, YFSETQ. CDR3 sequence reads: CASSFGGNEKLFF. CDR3 in DNA: TGCGCCAGCAGCTTCGGGGGTAATGAAAAACTGTTTTTT.

J is TRBJ2-2 and V is TRBV11-2, with a tentative D call TRBD2 (6 bases). CDR3 length equals 14 residues. Looked up from germline, CDR1 is SGHAT and CDR2 is FQNNGV. V was shortened by 0 bases and J by 7 bases, with 9 bases between the two germline ends. CDR3 protein: CASSLDGGHGELFF. Here the CDR3 DNA reads TGTGCCAGCAGCTTAGATGGAGGGCACGGGGAGCTGTTTTTT.

This clone was observed a single time. The V call is TRBV6-5, the J call TRBJ2-7; TRBD1 is a possible D gene (6 bases). With 7 bases removed from V and 5 bases from J, the gap between germline ends came to 18 bases. In germline, CDR1 is MNHEY, CDR2 SVGAGI. CDR3 length: 14 residues. This CDR3 is CASKRDTARDEQYF. In nucleotides, the CDR3 is TGTGCCAGCAAAAGGGACACGGCTCGGGACGAGCAGTACTTC.

The chain employs TRBV28 and TRBJ1-1; the D is unclear. Deletions cut 8 bases from V and 3 bases from J, with 16 bases between. CDR3 size: 14 residues. The germline V gene encodes CDR1 MDHEN and CDR2 SYDVKM. CDR3 DNA: TGTGCCAGCTGGGAGCCAGCTTGGGACACTGAAGCTTTCTTT. It encodes CASWEPAWDTEAFF.

This clone was counted once. The chain has TRBV2 and TRBJ2-2, with 9 nucleotides matching TRBD1. Trimming removed 7 bases from V and 8 bases from J; junction bases left unmatched: 5. CDR1 and CDR2 (germline): SNHLY, FYNNEI. The CDR3 length is 13 residues. In DNA, the CDR3 is TGTGCCAGCAACTTACAGGGGGCGGGGGAGCTGTTTTTT. This sequence encodes CASNLQGAGELFF.

This rearrangement joins TRBV7-3 to TRBJ2-4; D uncertain. The CDR3 is 15 amino acids. Germline assignment: CDR1 SGHTA and CDR2 FQGTGA. V was clipped by 5 bases and J by 0 bases, with 11 bases between them. This chain's CDR3 is CASSLQAGAKNIQYF. The CDR3 DNA follows: TGTGCCAGCAGCCTGCAGGCTGGAGCCAAAAACATTCAGTACTTC.

The rearrangement uses TRBV27 and TRBJ1-2, with D possibly TRBD1 on 5 matching bases. The V gene lost 2 bases and the J gene lost 4 bases, with 8 bases spanning the gap. The CDR3 totals 13 residues. The germline gives CDR1 MNHEY, CDR2 SMNVEV (reference sequence). The CDR3 coding sequence is TGTGCCAGCAGTTTACCGGGGGGCTATGGCTACACCTTC. It translates to CASSLPGGYGYTF.

The V gene is TRBV7-8, the J gene TRBJ2-2; possible D gene TRBD2, 5 bases. The CDR3 sequence is 15 residues long. V was cut by 5 bases and J by 4 bases, with 14 bases left in between. Germline V CDR1 and CDR2: SGHVS, FQNEAQ. CDR3: CASSLIRAGTGELFF. CDR3 in DNA: TGTGCCAGCAGCCTCATACGGGCGGGCACCGGGGAGCTGTTTTTT.